One and the same sample provided the 19 T cell receptor beta chains below, sequenced in a study of blood T cell repertoires in COVID-19. TCRdb's copy holds only in-frame clones and misses some; the assay was immunoSEQ multiplex PCR. Of fewer than 300,000 clones listed, about 88% are singletons. The sample consisted of peripheral blood. These receptors all come from a woman between 40 and 50 years old who had recovered from COVID-19.

The chain employs TRBV3-1 (or the pseudogene TRBV3-2) and TRBJ2-5, with no clear D. CDR1 LGHDT and CDR2 YNNKEL come from the germline V gene (reference sequence). The CDR3 is made up of 14 amino acids. Trimming removed 4 bases at V and 5 bases at J, with 14 bases between. For the CDR3, the DNA is TGTGCCAGCAGCCCAACGCGGTGGGTCGAGACCCAGTACTTC. It yields the protein CASSPTRWVETQYF.

The V gene is TRBV19, the J gene TRBJ1-3; TRBD1 might be the D (6 bases). Trimming shortened V by 7 bases and J by 4 bases, and 17 bases separated the two germline ends. The CDR3 totals 15 residues. Germline lookup yields CDR1 LNHDA and CDR2 SQIVND (reference sequence). Written as DNA, the CDR3 is TGTGCCAGTACGGTAGGGGGGGCTCAAGGAAACACCATATATTTT. Its protein is CASTVGGAQGNTIYF.

The chain has TRBV10-3 and TRBJ2-1, with TRBD2 as a possible D gene (6 bases). This CDR3 comprises 15 residues. Germline V lookup: CDR1 ENHRY, CDR2 SYGVKD. V lost 3 bases and J lost 6, with 15 bases in between. The CDR3 coding sequence is TGTGCCATCAGTGACCGGGACTCCACCCTCAATGAGCAGTTCTTC. Translating gives CAISDRDSTLNEQFF.

This clone was detected once. The gene calls are TRBV19 and TRBJ2-1; D unclear. The V and J ends lost 6 bases and 0 bases respectively, with 6 bases between them. Per the germline V gene, CDR1 is LNHDA and CDR2 is SQIVND (reference sequence). The CDR3 totals 13 residues. The CDR3 DNA reads as TGTGCCAGTAGCCCGTACTCCTACAATGAGCAGTTCTTC. This translates into CASSPYSYNEQFF.

The rearrangement links TRBV6-5 to TRBJ2-7; TRBD1 matches at 7 bases. The CDR3 has 15 amino acids. Germline assignment: CDR1 MNHEY and CDR2 SVGAGI. With V trimmed by 4 bases and J by 0 bases, 6 bases remained unmatched. CDR3 sequence reads: CASSSRTGHSYEQYF. CDR3 nucleotides: TGTGCCAGCAGTTCCCGGACAGGACACTCCTACGAGCAGTACTTC.

This chain joins TRBV18 and TRBJ1-4; 12 bases map to TRBD1. The V segment lost 3 bases and the J segment 8 bases; nucleotides outside the gene matches: 10. The CDR3 loop spans 17 amino acids. Germline CDR1 and CDR2: KGHSH and LQKENI. CDR3: CASSPTAPGTGGEKLFF. The CDR3 DNA is TGTGCCAGCTCACCCACCGCCCCCGGGACAGGGGGCGAAAAACTGTTTTTT.

This chain links TRBV9 with TRBJ1-4; tentatively, D is TRBD1 (5 bases). Trimming removed 3 bases at V and 3 bases at J, with 12 bases between. CDR1 is SGDLS and CDR2 is YYNGEE in the germline V gene. The CDR3 has 15 residues. The CDR3 nucleotides read TGTGCCAGCAGCGACCAGGGACTTGCTAATGAAAAACTGTTTTTT. The encoded protein is CASSDQGLANEKLFF.

The chain recombines TRBV5-5 with TRBJ1-5; tentatively, D is TRBD1 (6 bases). Trimming cost V 4 bases and J 7 bases, with 18 bases left between them. The CDR3 is 15 amino acids. CDR1 is SGHKS and CDR2 is YYEKEE in the germline V gene (reference sequence). CDR3 amino acids: CASSPRGGAGQPQHF. Written as DNA, the CDR3 is TGTGCCAGCAGCCCCCGGGGGGGGGCTGGGCAGCCCCAGCATTTT.

The chain carries TRBV6-1 and TRBJ1-5, with no clear D. This CDR3 spans 14 amino acids. Looked up from germline, CDR1 is MNHNS and CDR2 is SASEGT. V lost 0 bases and J 6 bases, leaving 9 bases between the germline ends. As DNA, the CDR3 is TGTGCCAGCAGTGAAGCGGCCGGGAGTCAGCCCCAGCATTTT. Its protein product is CASSEAAGSQPQHF.

This clone was counted once. CDR3 nucleotide sequence: TGTGCCACCAGCAGAGAGGGCCAAAGCTCCTACGAGCAGTACTTC. Protein product: CATSREGQSSYEQYF. The chain links TRBV15 to TRBJ2-7; D not certain. This CDR3 contains 15 residues. CDR1 is LNHNV and CDR2 is YYDKDF in the germline V gene (reference sequence). V was clipped by 0 bases and J by 0 bases, with 9 bases between them.

The count of this clone is one. The rearrangement links TRBV7-3 to TRBJ1-1; 7 nucleotides line up with TRBD1. V was clipped by 2 bases and J by 5 bases; unmatched bases: 2. The CDR3 has 13 amino acids. The V gene's germline CDR1 is SGHTA and CDR2 FQGTGA. The CDR3 DNA is TGTGCCAGCAGCTTACAGGACAGGACTGAAGCTTTCTTT. Protein sequence: CASSLQDRTEAFF. Full variable domain (outside the CDR3, taken from reference TRBV7-3 and TRBJ1-1): GAGVSQTPSNKVTEKGKYVELRCDPISGHTALYWYRQSLGQGPEFLIYFQGTGAADDSGLPNDRFFAVRPEGSVSTLKIQRTERGDSAVYLCASSLQDRTEAFFGQGTRLTVV.

The CDR3 coding sequence is TGTGCCAGCAGCCGGGGAGGCTACACCTTC. Residues: CASSRGGYTF. This chain links TRBV7-9 with TRBJ1-2; D gene ambiguous. The CDR3 extends over 10 amino acids. Germline CDR1 and CDR2: SEHNR and FQNEAQ (reference sequence). Deletions cut 5 bases from V and 8 bases from J, with 6 bases between.

The J gene is TRBJ2-7, the V gene TRBV30; the D gene is possibly TRBD1 (6 bases). CDR3 length: 15 amino acids. The V gene lost 0 bases and the J gene lost 6 bases, with 18 bases spanning the gap. CDR1 and CDR2 (germline): GTSNPN, SVGIG (reference sequence). The CDR3 loop is CAWSVPGTIGGEQYF. CDR3 DNA sequence: TGTGCCTGGAGTGTACCGGGGACAATAGGAGGCGAGCAGTACTTC. Drawing the rest from reference TRBV30 and TRBJ2-7, the complete variable domain is SQTIHQWPATLVQPVGSPLSLECTVEGTSNPNLYWYRQAAGRGLQLLFYSVGIGQISSEVPQNLSASRPQDRQFILSSKKLLLSDSGFYLCAWSVPGTIGGEQYFGPGTRLTVT.

The chain employs TRBV6-6 and TRBJ1-3, with D uncertain. With 6 bases removed from V and 0 bases from J, the gap between germline ends came to 9 bases. The CDR3 is 14 residues long. Germline loops: CDR1 MNHNY, CDR2 SVGAGI (reference sequence). CDR3 sequence reads: CASRPGSSGNTIYF. CDR3 bases: TGTGCCAGCAGGCCCGGTTCCTCTGGAAACACCATATATTTT.

Remarks on this clone: It is likely a read error: a sequence one base away is far more abundant. The rearrangement links TRBV11-3 to TRBJ2-2; D is ambiguous. The CDR3 spans 13 residues. Germline assignment: CDR1 SGHNT and CDR2 YENEEA. The ends were cut back, 3 bases at V and 5 bases at J, with 7 bases in the middle. The CDR3 bases are TGTGCCAGCAGCTTGGTTCGGACCGGGGAGCTGTTTTTT. Translating gives CASSLVRTGELFF.

V and J are TRBV2 and TRBJ1-4; TRBD1 matches at 7 bases. The germline CDR1 and CDR2 sequences are SNHLY and FYNNEI. The ends lost 8 bases at V and 3 bases at J; junction bases unmatched: 6. CDR3 size: 14 residues. This CDR3 is CASGKTGSNEKLFF. CDR3 in DNA: TGTGCCAGCGGAAAGACAGGGTCTAATGAAAAACTGTTTTTT. Based on the CDR3 plus reference TRBV2 and TRBJ1-4, the full variable domain is EPEVTQTPSHQVTQMGQEVILRCVPISNHLYFYWYRQILGQKVEFLVSFYNNEISEKSEIFDDQFSVERPDGSNFTLKIRSTKLEDSAMYFCASGKTGSNEKLFFGSGTQLSVL.

The rearrangement joins TRBV6-6 to TRBJ1-1, with D unresolved. V dropped 6 bases and J dropped 7 bases, with 18 bases sitting between them. The length of the CDR3 is 14 residues. Germline loops: CDR1 MNHNY, CDR2 SVGAGI (reference sequence). In DNA form, the CDR3 reads TGTGCCAGCAGCCCCCCAGGAGGTACCCGTGAAGCTTTCTTT. This encodes CASSPPGGTREAFF.

J is TRBJ2-5 and V is TRBV9, with D perhaps matching TRBD2 (6 bases). CDR3 length: 13 residues. The germline V and J ends were trimmed by 4 bases and 5 bases, with 12 bases remaining between them. In germline, CDR1 is SGDLS, CDR2 YYNGEE. CDR3 DNA: TGTGCCAGCAGCCAAGCGGGTCTGGAGACCCAGTACTTC. This codes for CASSQAGLETQYF.

The V gene is TRBV18, the J gene TRBJ2-5, with D hard to call. Trimming took off 3 bases at V and 5 bases at J, with 13 bases between the two ends. CDR1 and CDR2 (germline): KGHSH, LQKENI. This CDR3 spans 14 amino acids. CDR3 sequence: CASSPNPTGETQYF. Written as DNA, the CDR3 is TGTGCCAGCTCACCGAACCCAACCGGGGAGACCCAGTACTTC.